This TCR beta chain stems from a study of blood T cells in healthy people across ages. Overall study results and limits: Naive T cell percentage showed a strong correlation with TCR beta diversity. It was the long-lived donors that had more naive CD4+ cells and higher diversity than aged donors.

A sample-barcoded 5' primer and a J-beta primer mix were used in a second PCR of about 7 to 11 cycles. Carrying 12 random nucleotides, a template-switch adaptor labeled each individual cDNA molecule. TCRdb ran MiXCR on the 5' RACE reads and lists one entry per CDR3 protein. The table lists about 780,000 distinct CDR3 sequences, roughly 46% of them singletons. Unmatched junction bases numbered 12, after V lost 6 bases and J lost 4 bases. The CDR3 is 15 amino acids. Concerning this clonotype: Its antigen is currently unknown.

This rearrangement joins TRBV12-3 or TRBV12-4 to TRBJ2-7; 7 positions match TRBD1. The sequencing sample was made of blood. This TCR was recovered from an elderly man in good health. CDR3 sequence (DNA): TGTGCCAGCAGCCCTATAACAGGGGCAGAGTACGAGCAGTACTTC. It specifies CASSPITGAEYEQYF.